This T cell receptor beta chain was documented in a study of shared clonotypes between healthy human individuals. Some clones are missing from TCRdb's copy, which holds only in-frame ones; the method was immunoSEQ multiplex PCR. The table has around 2.1 million clones, 90% to 97% seen once. Material for sequencing was naive CD4+ T cells sorted from blood. Subset: CD45RA+ positively selected. This clonotype originated in a man younger than 35 in good health.

CDR3 amino acids: CASSFQKQGLRVTGELFF. CDR3 DNA sequence: TGTGCCAGCAGCTTCCAAAAACAGGGCCTCCGGGTCACCGGGGAGCTGTTTTTT. The gene calls are TRBV7-9 and TRBJ2-2, with D tentatively TRBD1 (6 bases). The CDR3 totals 18 residues. The V end lost 3 bases, the J end lost 4 bases, and 21 bases lay between the germline ends. CDR1 and CDR2 from the germline V gene are SEHNR and FQNEAQ (reference sequence).